This TCR beta chain was documented in a study of cytomegalovirus exposure and HLA in healthy donors. Study-level information: The study's early data release held roughly 91 million unique TCRs from HLA-typed donors.

With 7 bases clipped from V and 1 base from J, the junction kept 3 bases outside the gene matches. The CDR3 length is 13 residues. The germline CDR1 and CDR2 sequences are GTSNPN and SVGIG (reference sequence). Primers included in the PCR were 60 Vbeta and 13 Jbeta primers. The repertoire was sequenced with immunoSEQ multiplex PCR; TCRdb's copy has only in-frame clones and lacks some. In the table there are roughly 130,000 clones, approximately 80% of which are singletons. Sequenced: PBMCs. The sequence was collected from a male donor in good health and CMV-seropositive. The gene calls are TRBV30 and TRBJ2-7; 11 bases are shared with TRBD1. The CDR3 region is CALGQGVSYEQYF. CDR3 bases: TGTGCCTTGGGACAGGGGGTATCCTACGAGCAGTACTTC.